What follows is one TCR beta chain and its context. No antigen is known for it. Nominal health characterized the donors when sampled, though unrecorded immune exposures were likely. The PCR contained 60 Vbeta and 13 Jbeta primers. Some clones are missing from TCRdb's copy, which holds only in-frame ones; the method was immunoSEQ multiplex PCR. The sample carries 75,000 to 100,000 clones, about three quarters recorded once. The entry originates in a study of cytomegalovirus exposure and HLA in healthy donors. Findings and caveats of the study: Based on reports, TCR beta sequences accurately predicted HLA-A and HLA-B alleles for most subjects. For TCR beta chains, V- and J-gene trimming was later linked to a missense DCLRE1C variant. Immune exposure information comprised only CMV serostatus.

Germline CDR1 and CDR2: SGHRS and YFSETQ. The CDR3 has 14 residues. J was trimmed by 5 bases and V by 4 bases; bases with no gene match: 7. This rearrangement joins TRBV5-1 to TRBJ2-5; 8 bases are shared with TRBD1. The specimen sequenced was PBMCs. The TCR was taken from a man between 60 and 75 years old in good health and CMV-seronegative. The CDR3 sequence: CASSKTGVRETQYF. As DNA, the CDR3 is TGCGCCAGCAGCAAGACAGGGGTCCGGGAGACCCAGTACTTC.